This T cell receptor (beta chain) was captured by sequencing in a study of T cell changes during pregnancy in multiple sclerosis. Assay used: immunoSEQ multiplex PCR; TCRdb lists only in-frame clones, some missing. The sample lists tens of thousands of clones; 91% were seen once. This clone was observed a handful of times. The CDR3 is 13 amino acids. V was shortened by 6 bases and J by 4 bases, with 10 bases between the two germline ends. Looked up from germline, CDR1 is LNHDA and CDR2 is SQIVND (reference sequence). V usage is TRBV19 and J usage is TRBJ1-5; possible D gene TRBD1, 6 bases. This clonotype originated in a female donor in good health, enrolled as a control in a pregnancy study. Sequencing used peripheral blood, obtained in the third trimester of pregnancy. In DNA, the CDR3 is TGTGCCAGTAGAGGGGGGGTTAATCAGCCCCAGCATTTT. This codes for CASRGGVNQPQHF. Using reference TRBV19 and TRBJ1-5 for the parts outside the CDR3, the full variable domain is DGGITQSPKYLFRKEGQNVTLSCEQNLNHDAMYWYRQDPGQGLRLIYYSQIVNDFQKGDIAEGYSVSREKKESFPLTVTSAQKNPTAFYLCASRGGVNQPQHFGDGTRLSIL.